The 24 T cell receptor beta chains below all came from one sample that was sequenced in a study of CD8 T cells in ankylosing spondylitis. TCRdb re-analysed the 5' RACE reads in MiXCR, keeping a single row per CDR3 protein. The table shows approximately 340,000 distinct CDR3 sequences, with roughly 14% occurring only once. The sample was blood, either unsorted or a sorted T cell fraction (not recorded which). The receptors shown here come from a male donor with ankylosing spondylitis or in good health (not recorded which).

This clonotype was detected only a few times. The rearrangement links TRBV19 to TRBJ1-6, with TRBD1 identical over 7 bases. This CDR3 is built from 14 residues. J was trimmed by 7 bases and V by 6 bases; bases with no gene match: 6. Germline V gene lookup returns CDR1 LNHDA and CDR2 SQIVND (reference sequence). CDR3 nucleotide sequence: TGTGCCAGTAGGGACCGGGACAGAAATTCACCCCTCCACTTT. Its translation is CASRDRDRNSPLHF.

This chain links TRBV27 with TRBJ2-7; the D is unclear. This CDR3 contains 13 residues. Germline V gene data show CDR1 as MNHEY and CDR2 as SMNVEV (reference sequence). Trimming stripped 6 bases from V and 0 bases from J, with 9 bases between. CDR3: CASRDLNSYEQYF. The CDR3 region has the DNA TGTGCCAGCAGGGACCTTAACTCCTACGAGCAGTACTTC.

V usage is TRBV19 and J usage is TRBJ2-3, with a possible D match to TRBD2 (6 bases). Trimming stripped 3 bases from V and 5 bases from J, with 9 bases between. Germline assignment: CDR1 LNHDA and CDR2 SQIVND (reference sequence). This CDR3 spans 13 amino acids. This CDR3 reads CASSMLGGDTQYF. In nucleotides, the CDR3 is TGTGCCAGTAGTATGTTGGGAGGAGATACGCAGTATTTT.

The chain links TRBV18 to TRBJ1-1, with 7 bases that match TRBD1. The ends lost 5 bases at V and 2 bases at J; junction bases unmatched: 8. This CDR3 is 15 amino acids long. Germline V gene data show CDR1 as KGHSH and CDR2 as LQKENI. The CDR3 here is CASSVRQGTNTEAFF. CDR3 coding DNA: TGTGCCAGCTCAGTTCGACAGGGCACTAACACTGAAGCTTTCTTT.

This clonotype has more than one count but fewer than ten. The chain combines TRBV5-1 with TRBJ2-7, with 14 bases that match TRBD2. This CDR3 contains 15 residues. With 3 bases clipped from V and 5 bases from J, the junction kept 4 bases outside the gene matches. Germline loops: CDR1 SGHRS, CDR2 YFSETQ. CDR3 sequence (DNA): TGCGCCAGCAGCTGGACTAGCGGGAGGTTAAACGAGCAGTACTTC. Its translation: CASSWTSGRLNEQYF. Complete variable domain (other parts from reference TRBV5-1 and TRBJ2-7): KAGVTQTPRYLIKTRGQQVTLSCSPISGHRSVSWYQQTPGQGLQFLFEYFSETQRNKGNFPGRFSGRQFSNSRSEMNVSTLELGDSALYLCASSWTSGRLNEQYFGPGTRLTVT.

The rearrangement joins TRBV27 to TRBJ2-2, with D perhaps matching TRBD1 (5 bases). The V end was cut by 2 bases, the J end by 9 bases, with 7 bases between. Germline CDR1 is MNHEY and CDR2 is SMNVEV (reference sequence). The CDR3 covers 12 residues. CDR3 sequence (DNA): TGTGCCAGCAGTTTAAACAGGCGGGAGCTGTTTTTT. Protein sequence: CASSLNRRELFF.

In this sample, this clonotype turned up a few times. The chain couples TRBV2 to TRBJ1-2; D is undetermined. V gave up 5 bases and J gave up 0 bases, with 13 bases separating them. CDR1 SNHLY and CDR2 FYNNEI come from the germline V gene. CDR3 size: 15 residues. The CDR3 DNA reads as TGTGCCAGCAGTCTAGGACGGGGAGCTAACTATGGCTACACCTTC. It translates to CASSLGRGANYGYTF.

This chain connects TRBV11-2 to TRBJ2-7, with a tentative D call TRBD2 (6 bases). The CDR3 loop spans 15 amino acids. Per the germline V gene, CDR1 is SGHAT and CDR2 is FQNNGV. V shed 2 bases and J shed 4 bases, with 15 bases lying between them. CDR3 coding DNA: TGTGCCAGCAGCTTAAAAAGCGGGCAGACTTACGAGCAGTACTTC. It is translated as CASSLKSGQTYEQYF.

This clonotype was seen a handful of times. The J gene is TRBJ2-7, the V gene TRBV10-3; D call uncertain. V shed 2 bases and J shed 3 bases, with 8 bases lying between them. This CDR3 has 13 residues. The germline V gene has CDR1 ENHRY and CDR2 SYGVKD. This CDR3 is CAISEEKYYEQYF. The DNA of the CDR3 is TGTGCCATCAGTGAGGAGAAGTACTACGAGCAGTACTTC.

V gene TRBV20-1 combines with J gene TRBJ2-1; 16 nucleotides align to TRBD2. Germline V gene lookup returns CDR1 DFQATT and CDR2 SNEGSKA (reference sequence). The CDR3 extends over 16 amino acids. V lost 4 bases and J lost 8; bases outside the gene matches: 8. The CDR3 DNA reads TGCAGTGCTACAGGGACTAGCGGGGGGGCCGCGGATGAGCAGTTCTTC. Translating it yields CSATGTSGGAADEQFF.

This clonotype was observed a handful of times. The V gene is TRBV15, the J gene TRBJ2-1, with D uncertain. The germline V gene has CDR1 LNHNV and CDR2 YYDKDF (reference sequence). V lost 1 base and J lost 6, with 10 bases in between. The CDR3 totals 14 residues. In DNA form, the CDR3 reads TGTGCCACCAGCAGAGGATTTAGACCCAATGAGCAGTTCTTC. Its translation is CATSRGFRPNEQFF.

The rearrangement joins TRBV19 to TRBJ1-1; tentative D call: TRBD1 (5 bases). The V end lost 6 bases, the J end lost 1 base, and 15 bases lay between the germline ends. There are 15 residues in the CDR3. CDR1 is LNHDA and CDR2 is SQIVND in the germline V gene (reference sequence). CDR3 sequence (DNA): TGTGCCAGTAGAATATCGGGAGACAGGAACACTGAAGCTTTCTTT. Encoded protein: CASRISGDRNTEAFF.

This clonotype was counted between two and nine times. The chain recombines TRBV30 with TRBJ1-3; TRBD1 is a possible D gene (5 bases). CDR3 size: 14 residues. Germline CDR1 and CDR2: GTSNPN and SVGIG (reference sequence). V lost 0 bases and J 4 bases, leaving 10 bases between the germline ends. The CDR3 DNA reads TGTGCCTGGAGTGTTAGCAGGGTCGGAAACACCATATATTTT. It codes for CAWSVSRVGNTIYF.

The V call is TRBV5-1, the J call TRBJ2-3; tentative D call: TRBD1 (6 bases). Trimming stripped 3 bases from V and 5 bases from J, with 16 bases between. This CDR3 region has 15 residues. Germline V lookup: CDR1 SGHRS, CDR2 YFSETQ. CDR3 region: CASSSSRTALDTQYF. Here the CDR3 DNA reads TGCGCCAGCAGCTCCTCCAGGACAGCGTTAGATACGCAGTATTTT.

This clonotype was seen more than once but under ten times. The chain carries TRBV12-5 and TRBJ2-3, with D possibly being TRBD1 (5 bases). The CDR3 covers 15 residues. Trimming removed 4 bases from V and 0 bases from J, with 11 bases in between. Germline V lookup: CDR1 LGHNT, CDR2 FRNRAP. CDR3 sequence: CASGSVGPSTDTQYF. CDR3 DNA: TGTGCTAGTGGTTCTGTGGGGCCTAGCACAGATACGCAGTATTTT.

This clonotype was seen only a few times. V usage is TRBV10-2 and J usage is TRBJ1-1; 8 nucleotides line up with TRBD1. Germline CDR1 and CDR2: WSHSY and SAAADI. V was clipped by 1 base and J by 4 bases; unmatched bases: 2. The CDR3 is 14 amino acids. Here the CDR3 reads CASSEYDRGTEAFF. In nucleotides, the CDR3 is TGCGCCAGCAGTGAGTACGACAGGGGCACTGAAGCTTTCTTT.

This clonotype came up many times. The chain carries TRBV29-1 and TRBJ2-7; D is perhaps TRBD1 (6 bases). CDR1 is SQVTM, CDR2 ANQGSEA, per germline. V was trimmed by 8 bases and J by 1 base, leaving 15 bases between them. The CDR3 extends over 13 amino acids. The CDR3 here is CSTRTASSYEQYF. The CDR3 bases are TGCAGCACCCGGACAGCCTCGTCCTACGAGCAGTACTTC.

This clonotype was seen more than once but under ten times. The CDR3 is CASSLDRGQGRFF. The CDR3 DNA follows: TGTGCCAGCAGCTTAGATCGGGGTCAGGGTCGGTTCTTC. The chain combines TRBV11-2 with TRBJ2-1; D tentatively reads TRBD1 or TRBD2 (5 bases each). Trimming removed 0 bases at V and 15 bases at J, with 15 bases between. CDR1 and CDR2 from the germline V gene are SGHAT and FQNNGV. The CDR3 runs to 13 residues.

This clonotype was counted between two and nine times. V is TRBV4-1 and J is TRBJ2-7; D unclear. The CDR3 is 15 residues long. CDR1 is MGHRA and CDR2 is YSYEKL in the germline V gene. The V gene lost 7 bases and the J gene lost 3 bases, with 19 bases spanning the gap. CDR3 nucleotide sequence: TGCGCCAGCAACCACCCAGGCCAAAGCCTCTACGAGCAGTACTTC. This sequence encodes CASNHPGQSLYEQYF.

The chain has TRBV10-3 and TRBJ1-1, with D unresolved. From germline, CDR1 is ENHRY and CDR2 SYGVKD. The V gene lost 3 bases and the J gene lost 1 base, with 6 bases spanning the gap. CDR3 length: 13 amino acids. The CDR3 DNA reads TGTGCCATCAGTGATAGCCAGAACACTGAAGCTTTCTTT. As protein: CAISDSQNTEAFF.

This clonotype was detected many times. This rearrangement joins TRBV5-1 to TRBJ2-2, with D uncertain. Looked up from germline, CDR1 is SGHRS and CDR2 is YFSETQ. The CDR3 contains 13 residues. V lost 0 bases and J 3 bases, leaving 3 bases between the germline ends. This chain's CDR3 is CASSLEHTGELFF. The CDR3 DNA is TGCGCCAGCAGCTTGGAGCACACCGGGGAGCTGTTTTTT. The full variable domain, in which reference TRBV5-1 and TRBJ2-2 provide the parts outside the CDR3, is KAGVTQTPRYLIKTRGQQVTLSCSPISGHRSVSWYQQTPGQGLQFLFEYFSETQRNKGNFPGRFSGRQFSNSRSEMNVSTLELGDSALYLCASSLEHTGELFFGEGSRLTVL.

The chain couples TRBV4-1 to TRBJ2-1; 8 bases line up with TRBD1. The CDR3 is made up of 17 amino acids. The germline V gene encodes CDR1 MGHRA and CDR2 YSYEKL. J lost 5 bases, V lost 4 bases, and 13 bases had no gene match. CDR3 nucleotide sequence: TGCGCCAGCAGCCGCGTGACAGGGGCCCAGGGGGACAATGAGCAGTTCTTC. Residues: CASSRVTGAQGDNEQFF.

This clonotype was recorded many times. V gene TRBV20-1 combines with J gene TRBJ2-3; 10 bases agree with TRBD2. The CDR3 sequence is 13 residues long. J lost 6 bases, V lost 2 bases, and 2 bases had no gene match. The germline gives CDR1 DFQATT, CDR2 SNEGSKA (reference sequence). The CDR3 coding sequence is TGCAGTGCTAGACTAGCGGGGGTTGATACGCAGTATTTT. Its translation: CSARLAGVDTQYF.

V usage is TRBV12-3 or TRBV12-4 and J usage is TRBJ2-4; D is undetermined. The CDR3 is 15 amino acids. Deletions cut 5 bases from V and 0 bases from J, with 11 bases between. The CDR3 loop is CASSLSRLAKNIQYF. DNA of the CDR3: TGTGCCAGCAGTCTTTCGAGACTAGCCAAAAACATTCAGTACTTC.